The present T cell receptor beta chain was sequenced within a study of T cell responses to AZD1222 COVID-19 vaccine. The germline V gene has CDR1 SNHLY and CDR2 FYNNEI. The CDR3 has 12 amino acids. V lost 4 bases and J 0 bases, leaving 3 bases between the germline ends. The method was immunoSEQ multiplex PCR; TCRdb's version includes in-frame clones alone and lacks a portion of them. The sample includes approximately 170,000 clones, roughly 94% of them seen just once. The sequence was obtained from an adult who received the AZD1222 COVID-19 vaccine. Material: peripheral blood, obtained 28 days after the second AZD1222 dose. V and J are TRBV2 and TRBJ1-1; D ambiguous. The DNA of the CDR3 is TGTGCCAGCAGTGTAGTGAACACTGAAGCTTTCTTT. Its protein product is CASSVVNTEAFF.